Presented here are 3 T cell receptor beta chains from one specimen sequenced in a study of blood T cell repertoires in COVID-19. Sequencing was performed with immunoSEQ multiplex PCR; in TCRdb, only in-frame clones are kept and a portion is missing. The table has about 140,000 clones, about 76% seen once. Sequencing was performed on peripheral blood. The receptors were sampled from a man older than 75 with acute or convalescent COVID-19.

The chain has TRBV2 and TRBJ1-4; 7 nucleotides agree with TRBD1. CDR3 length: 15 residues. Germline CDR1 is SNHLY and CDR2 is FYNNEI. Germline trimming cut 2 bases from V and 8 bases from J; bases unmatched to any gene: 8. The CDR3: CASSEREGAWEKLFF. The CDR3 DNA reads TGTGCCAGCAGTGAACGGGAGGGGGCTTGGGAAAAACTGTTTTTT.

The chain recombines TRBV6-5 with TRBJ2-2, with D perhaps TRBD2 (5 bases). CDR3 size: 16 residues. Germline V gene lookup returns CDR1 MNHEY and CDR2 SVGAGI. Trimming pared 4 bases from V and 6 bases from J, leaving 18 bases between. For the CDR3, the DNA is TGTGCCAGCAGTTCCCAGGCGTTGAGGGCCGCCGGGGAGCTGTTTTTT. Its translation is CASSSQALRAAGELFF.

The chain couples TRBV28 to TRBJ1-2; TRBD1 is a possible D gene (5 bases). V lost 6 bases and J lost 3, with 20 bases in between. The CDR3 length is 16 residues. Germline CDR1 is MDHEN and CDR2 is SYDVKM. CDR3 protein: CASRPDRGPGDYGYTF. The CDR3 DNA sequence: TGTGCCAGCAGACCGGACCGGGGCCCGGGGGACTATGGCTACACCTTC.